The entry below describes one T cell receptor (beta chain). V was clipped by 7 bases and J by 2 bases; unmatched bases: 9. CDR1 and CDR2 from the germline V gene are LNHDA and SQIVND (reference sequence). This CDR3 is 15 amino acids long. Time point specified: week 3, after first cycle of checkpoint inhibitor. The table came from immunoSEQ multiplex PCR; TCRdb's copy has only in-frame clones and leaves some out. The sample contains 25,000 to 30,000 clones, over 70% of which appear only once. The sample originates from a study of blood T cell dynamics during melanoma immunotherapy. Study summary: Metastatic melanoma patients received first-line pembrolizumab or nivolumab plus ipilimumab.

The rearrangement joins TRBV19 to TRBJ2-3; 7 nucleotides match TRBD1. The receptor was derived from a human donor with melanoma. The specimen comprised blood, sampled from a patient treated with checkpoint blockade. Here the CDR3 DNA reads TGTGCCAGTACACCGGGACAGTCGATCACAGATACGCAGTATTTT. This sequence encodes CASTPGQSITDTQYF.